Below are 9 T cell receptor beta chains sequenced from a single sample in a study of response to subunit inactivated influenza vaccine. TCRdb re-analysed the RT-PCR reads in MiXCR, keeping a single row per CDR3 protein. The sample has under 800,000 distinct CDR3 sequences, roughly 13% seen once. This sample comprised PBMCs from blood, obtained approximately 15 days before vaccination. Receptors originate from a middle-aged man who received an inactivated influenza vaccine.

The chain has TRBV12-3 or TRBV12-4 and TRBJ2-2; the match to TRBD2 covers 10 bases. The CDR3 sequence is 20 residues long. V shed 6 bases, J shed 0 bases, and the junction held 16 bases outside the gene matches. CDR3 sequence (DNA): TGTGCCAGCAGCCCCCGGGACAGCGGGAGGGCCTACGCGAACACCGGGGAGCTGTTTTTT. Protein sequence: CASSPRDSGRAYANTGELFF.

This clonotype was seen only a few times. The CDR3 DNA reads TGTGCCAGCAGCCCGATGCACGGCCTGAACACTGAAGCTTTCTTT. It encodes CASSPMHGLNTEAFF. This chain connects TRBV13 to TRBJ1-1; no firm D call. The V gene's germline CDR1 is PRHDT and CDR2 FYEKMQ (reference sequence). V lost 5 bases, J lost 0 bases, and 13 bases lay in between. The length of the CDR3 is 15 residues.

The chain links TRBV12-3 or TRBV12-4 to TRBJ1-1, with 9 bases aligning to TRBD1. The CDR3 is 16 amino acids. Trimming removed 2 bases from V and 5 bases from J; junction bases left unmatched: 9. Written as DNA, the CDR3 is TGTGCCAGCAGTTTACCTACACAGGGGGCTGGAACTGAAGCTTTCTTT. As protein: CASSLPTQGAGTEAFF.

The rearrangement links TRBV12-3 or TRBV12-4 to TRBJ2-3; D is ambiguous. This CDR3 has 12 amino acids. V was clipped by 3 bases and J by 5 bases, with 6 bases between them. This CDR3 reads CASSLSVDTQYF. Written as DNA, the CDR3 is TGTGCCAGCAGTTTGTCGGTAGATACGCAGTATTTT.

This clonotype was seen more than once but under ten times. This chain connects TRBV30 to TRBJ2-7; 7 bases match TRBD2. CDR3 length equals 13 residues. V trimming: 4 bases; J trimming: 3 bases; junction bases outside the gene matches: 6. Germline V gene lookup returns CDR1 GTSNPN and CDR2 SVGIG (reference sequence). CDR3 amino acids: CAWTPPGGYEQYF. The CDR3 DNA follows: TGTGCCTGGACCCCCCCGGGGGGCTACGAGCAGTACTTC.

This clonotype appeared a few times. The CDR3 coding sequence is TGCAGTGCTAAACACGTCACCGGGGAGCTGTTTTTT. Its translation is CSAKHVTGELFF. The rearrangement links TRBV20-1 to TRBJ2-2; D gene uncertain. Trimming left V 4 bases short and J 4 bases short, with 7 bases between. CDR1 DFQATT and CDR2 SNEGSKA come from the germline V gene (reference sequence). The CDR3 covers 12 residues.

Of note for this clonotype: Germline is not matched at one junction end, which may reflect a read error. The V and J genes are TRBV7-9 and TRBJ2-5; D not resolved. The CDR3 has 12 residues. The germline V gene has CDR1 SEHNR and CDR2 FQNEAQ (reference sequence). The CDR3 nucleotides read TGTGCCAGCAACTTATCTCAAGAGACCCAGTACTTC. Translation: CASNLSQETQYF.

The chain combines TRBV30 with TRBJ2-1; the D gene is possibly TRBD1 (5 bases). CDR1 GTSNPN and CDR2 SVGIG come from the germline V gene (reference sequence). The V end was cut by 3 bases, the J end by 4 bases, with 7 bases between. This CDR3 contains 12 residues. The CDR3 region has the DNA TGTGCCTGGAGAGGGGATTACAATGAGCAGTTCTTC. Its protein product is CAWRGDYNEQFF.

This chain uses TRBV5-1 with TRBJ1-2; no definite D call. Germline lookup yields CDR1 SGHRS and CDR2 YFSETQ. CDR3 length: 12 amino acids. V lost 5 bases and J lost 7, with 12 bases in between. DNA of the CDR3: TGCGCCAGCAGGGAAGGGCTCGGTGGCTACACCTTC. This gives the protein CASREGLGGYTF.